This paragraph covers one T cell receptor beta chain sequence. The data were obtained in a study of CD8 T cells in Susac syndrome. About the research overall: Active disease was present in six of the sequenced Susac syndrome patients, whereas roughly eight of them were in remission.

Bulk CD8+ and CD4+ cells came from magnetic negative isolation; CD8+ TEMRA by FACS. RNA in amounts of roughly 0.5 to 1 ug was reverse transcribed with random hexamers. The immunoSEQ assay covered 54 Vbeta and 13 Jbeta segments for CDR3. TCRdb passed the immunoSEQ multiplex PCR reads through MiXCR, listing each CDR3 protein once. This table holds more than 150,000 distinct CDR3 sequences, 85% to 95% found once. CDR3 length: 12 amino acids. Germline V gives CDR1 MNHEY, CDR2 SVGEGT. The germline V and J ends were trimmed by 8 bases and 6 bases, with 14 bases remaining between them. Sequencing input: CD4+ T cells from PBMCs. V is TRBV6-2 or TRBV6-3 and J is TRBJ2-7; TRBD1 is a possible D gene (5 bases). This TCR came from a human donor with Susac syndrome. CDR3 sequence (DNA): TGTGCCAGCGGGGCTCAGGGCGCCGAGCAGTACTTC. Protein sequence: CASGAQGAEQYF.